This is a list of T cell receptor beta chains from one sample in a study of T cells in Graves' hyperthyroidism and ophthalmopathy. TCRdb reprocessed the multiplex PCR reads with MiXCR, giving one entry per CDR3 protein. The sample holds 500,000 to 750,000 distinct CDR3 sequences, around a sixth seen once. The sample taken for sequencing was blood. The receptors were sampled from a woman in her twenties or thirties with Graves' hyperthyroidism. The CDR3 runs from the conserved cysteine through the conserved F or W. The D gene is left open where the match is weak. Clone size is stated in some rows and not others, as once, few, many or a class when expanded.

clone size	CDR3 length	V gene	J gene	D gene	CDR3 DNA	CDR3 protein
many	14	TRBV20-1	TRBJ1-1	.	TGCAGTGCTAGAGATCGGAGGGGGGGCACTGAAGCTTTCTTT	CSARDRRGGTEAFF
many	15	TRBV27	TRBJ2-7	.	TGTGCCAGCAGCCGCACAGGAGTACGCTCCTACGAGCAGTACTTC	CASSRTGVRSYEQYF
many	13	TRBV6-1	TRBJ2-2	.	TGTGCCAGCAGCACACTAGCCAACGGGGAGCTGTTTTTT	CASSTLANGELFF
few	13	TRBV30	TRBJ2-7	.	TGTGCCTGGAGTGTACTCCTTAGCTCCGAGCAGTACTTC	CAWSVLLSSEQYF
few	14	TRBV7-9	TRBJ1-6	.	TGTGCCAGCAGCTTAGCAGGGGAGGGATCACCCCTCCACTTT	CASSLAGEGSPLHF
few	15	TRBV20-1	TRBJ1-2	TRBD1	TGCAGTGCTAGAGATACCGGGACAGGGGTTTTTGGCTACACCTTC	CSARDTGTGVFGYTF
.	15	TRBV11-3	TRBJ2-1	TRBD2	TGTGCCAGCAGCTCCGGGACTAGCGCACACACTGAGCAGTTCTTC	CASSSGTSAHTEQFF
.	16	TRBV6-1	TRBJ2-1	TRBD2	TGTGCCAGCCGTGGGACTAGCGGGAGAGTCGAGAATGAGCAGTTCTTC	CASRGTSGRVENEQFF
many	12	TRBV5-5	TRBJ1-2	.	TGTGCCAGCAGCCCCAATGGCTATGGCTACACCTTC	CASSPNGYGYTF
many	20	TRBV28	TRBJ2-2	.	TGTGCCAGCAGCCCCCCGTTGGGCGTCGGCTCAAGGGCGAACACCGGGGAGCTGTTTTTT	CASSPPLGVGSRANTGELFF
once	17	TRBV6-2/TRBV6-3	TRBJ2-6	TRBD2	TGTGCCAGCCAGGGACTAGCGGTGAGCTCTGGGGCCAACGTCCTGACTTTC	CASQGLAVSSGANVLTF
many	17	TRBV7-9	TRBJ2-1	TRBD2	TGTGCCAGCAGCTTAAGCGAGGAACTAGCGGTTTACAATGAGCAGTTCTTC	CASSLSEELAVYNEQFF
.	15	TRBV9	TRBJ1-3	.	TGTGCCAGCAGCGTAGCTACAGGGCCTGGAAACACCATATATTTT	CASSVATGPGNTIYF
.	14	TRBV20-1	TRBJ2-1	TRBD2	TGCAGTGCACCGACTAGCGGGGGTAGGCATGAGCAGTTCTTC	CSAPTSGGRHEQFF
many	17	TRBV20-1	TRBJ2-1	TRBD1	TGCAGTGCTAGAGAGGTGACAGGGGGAATTGGGAACAATGAGCAGTTCTTC	CSAREVTGGIGNNEQFF
.	15	TRBV20-1	TRBJ2-7	.	TGCAGTGCTAGAGACCCGACGATCCTCCTACGGGAGCAGTACTTC	CSARDPTILLREQYF
.	13	TRBV6-1	TRBJ1-1	TRBD1	TGTGCCAGCAGTGAACTTAGGGGGCCCGAAGCTTTCTTT	CASSELRGPEAFF
many	17	TRBV6-5	TRBJ2-7	TRBD2	TGTGCCAGCAGTTACACTAGCGGGAGGGCCATAACAGACGAGCAGTACTTC	CASSYTSGRAITDEQYF
many	16	TRBV7-9	TRBJ2-3	TRBD2	TGTGCCAGCAGCGTGACTAGCGGGATCGTGGCAGATACGCAGTATTTT	CASSVTSGIVADTQYF